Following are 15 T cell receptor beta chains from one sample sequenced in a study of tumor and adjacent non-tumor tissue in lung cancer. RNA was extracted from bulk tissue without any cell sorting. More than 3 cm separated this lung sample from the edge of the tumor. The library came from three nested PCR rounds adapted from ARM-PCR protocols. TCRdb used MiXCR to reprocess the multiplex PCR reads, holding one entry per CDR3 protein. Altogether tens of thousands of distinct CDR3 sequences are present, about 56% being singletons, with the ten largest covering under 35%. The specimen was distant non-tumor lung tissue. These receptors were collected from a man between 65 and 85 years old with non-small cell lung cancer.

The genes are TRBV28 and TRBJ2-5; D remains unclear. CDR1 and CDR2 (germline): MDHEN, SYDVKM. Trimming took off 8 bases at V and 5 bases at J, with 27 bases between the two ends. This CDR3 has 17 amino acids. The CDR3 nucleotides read TGTGCCAGCGACGAGGTCTTCGGGCGGAAGGCCAGGGAGACCCAGTACTTC. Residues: CASDEVFGRKARETQYF.

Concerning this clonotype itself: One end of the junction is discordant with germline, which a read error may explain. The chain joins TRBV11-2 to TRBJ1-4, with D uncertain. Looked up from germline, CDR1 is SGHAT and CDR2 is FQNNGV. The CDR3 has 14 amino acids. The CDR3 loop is CASSRGRSNEKPFF. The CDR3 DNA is TGCGCCAGCAGCCGTGGGAGATCTAATGAAAAACCGTTTTTT.

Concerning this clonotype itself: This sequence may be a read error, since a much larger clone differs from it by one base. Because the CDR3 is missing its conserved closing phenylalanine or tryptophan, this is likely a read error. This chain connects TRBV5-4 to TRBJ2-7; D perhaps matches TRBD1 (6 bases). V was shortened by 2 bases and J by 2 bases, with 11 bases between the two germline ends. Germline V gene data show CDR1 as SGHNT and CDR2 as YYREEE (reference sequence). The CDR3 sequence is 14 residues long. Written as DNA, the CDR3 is TGTGCCAGCAGCTTTTGGGACAAAGCCTACGAGCAGTACTCC. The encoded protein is CASSFWDKAYEQYS.

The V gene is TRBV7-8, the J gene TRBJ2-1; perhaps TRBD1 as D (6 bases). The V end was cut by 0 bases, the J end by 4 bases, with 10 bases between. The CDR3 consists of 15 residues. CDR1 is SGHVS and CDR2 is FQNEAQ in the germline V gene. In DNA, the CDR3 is TGTGCCAGCAGCTTAGCGGGGACAAAATACAATGAGCAGTTCTTC. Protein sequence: CASSLAGTKYNEQFF.

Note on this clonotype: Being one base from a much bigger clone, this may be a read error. The CDR3 is CASNPPPLGDNEQFF. CDR3 bases: TGTGCCAGCAACCCCCCCCCACTAGGTGACAATGAGCAGTTCTTC. V gene TRBV7-9 combines with J gene TRBJ2-1; D might be TRBD2 (5 bases). Per the germline V gene, CDR1 is SEHNR and CDR2 is FQNEAQ (reference sequence). Trimming left V 7 bases short and J 5 bases short, with 18 bases between. The CDR3 loop spans 15 amino acids.

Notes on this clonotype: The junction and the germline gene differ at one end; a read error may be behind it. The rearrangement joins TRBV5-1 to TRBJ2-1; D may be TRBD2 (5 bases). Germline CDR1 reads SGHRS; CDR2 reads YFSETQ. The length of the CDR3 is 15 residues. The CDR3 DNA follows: TGCGCTAGCAGCCCCCTCGGAGAGGGTATCAATGAGCAGTTCTTC. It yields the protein CASSPLGEGINEQFF.

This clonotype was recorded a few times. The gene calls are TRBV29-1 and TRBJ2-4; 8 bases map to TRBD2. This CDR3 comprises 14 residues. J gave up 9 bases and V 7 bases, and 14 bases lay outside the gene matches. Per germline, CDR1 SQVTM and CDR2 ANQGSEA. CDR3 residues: CSAKNRGGETIQYF. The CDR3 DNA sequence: TGCAGCGCCAAGAACCGGGGGGGGGAGACCATTCAGTACTTC.

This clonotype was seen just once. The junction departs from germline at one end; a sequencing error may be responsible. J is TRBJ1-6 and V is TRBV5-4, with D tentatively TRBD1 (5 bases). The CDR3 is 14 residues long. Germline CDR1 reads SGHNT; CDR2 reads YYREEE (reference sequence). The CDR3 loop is CVSILEGQGSPLHF. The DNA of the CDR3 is TGTGTCAGCATCTTGGAGGGGCAAGGTTCACCCCTCCACTTT.

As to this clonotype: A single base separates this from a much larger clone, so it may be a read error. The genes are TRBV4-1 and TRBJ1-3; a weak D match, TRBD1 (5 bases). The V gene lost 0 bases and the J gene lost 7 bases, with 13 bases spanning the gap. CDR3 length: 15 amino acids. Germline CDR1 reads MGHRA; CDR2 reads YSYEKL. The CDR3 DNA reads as TGCGCCAGCAGCCAAGACCAGGGATCGGGGAACACCATATATTTT. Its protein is CASSQDQGSGNTIYF.

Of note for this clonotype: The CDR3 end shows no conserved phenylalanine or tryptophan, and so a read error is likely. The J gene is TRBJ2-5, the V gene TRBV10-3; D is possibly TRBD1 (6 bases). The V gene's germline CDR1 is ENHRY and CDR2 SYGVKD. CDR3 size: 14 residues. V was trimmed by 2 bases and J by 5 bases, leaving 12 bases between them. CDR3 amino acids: CAISETGPPETQYL. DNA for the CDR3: TGTGCCATCAGTGAGACAGGGCCACCGGAGACCCAGTACTTA.

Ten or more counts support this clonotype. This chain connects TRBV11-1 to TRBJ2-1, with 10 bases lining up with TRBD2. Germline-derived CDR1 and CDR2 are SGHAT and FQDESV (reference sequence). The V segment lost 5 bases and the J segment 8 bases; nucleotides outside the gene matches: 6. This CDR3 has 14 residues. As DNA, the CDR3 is TGTGCCAGCAGCCAAGCGGGGGGGCGGGATGAGCAGTTCTTC. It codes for CASSQAGGRDEQFF.

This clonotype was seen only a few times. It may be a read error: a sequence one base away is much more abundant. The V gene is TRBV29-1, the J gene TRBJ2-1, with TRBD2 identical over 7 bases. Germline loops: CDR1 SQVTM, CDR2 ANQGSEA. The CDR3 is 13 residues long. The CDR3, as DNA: TGCAGGGTTGGGGGGGGTCAGGGCAATGAGCAGTTCTTC. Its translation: CRVGGGQGNEQFF.

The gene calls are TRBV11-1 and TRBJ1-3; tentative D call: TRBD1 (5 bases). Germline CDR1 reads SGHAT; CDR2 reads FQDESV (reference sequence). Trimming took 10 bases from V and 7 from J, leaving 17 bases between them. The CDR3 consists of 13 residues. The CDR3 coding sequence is TGTGCCAACAACTCAGGGAATGGGAACACCATATATTTT. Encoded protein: CANNSGNGNTIYF.

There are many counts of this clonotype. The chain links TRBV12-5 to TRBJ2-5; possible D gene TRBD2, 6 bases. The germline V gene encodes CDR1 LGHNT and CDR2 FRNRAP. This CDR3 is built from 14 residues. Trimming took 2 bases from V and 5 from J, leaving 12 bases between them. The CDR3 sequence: CASGLSLASETQYF. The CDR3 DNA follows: TGTGCTAGTGGTTTGTCGCTAGCGAGCGAGACCCAGTACTTC.

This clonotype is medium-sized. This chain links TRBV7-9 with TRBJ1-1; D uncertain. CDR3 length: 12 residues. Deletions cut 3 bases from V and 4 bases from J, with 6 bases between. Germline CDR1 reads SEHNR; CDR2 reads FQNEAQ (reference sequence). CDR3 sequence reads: CASSLMGTEAFF. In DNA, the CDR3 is TGTGCCAGCAGCTTGATGGGCACTGAAGCTTTCTTT.